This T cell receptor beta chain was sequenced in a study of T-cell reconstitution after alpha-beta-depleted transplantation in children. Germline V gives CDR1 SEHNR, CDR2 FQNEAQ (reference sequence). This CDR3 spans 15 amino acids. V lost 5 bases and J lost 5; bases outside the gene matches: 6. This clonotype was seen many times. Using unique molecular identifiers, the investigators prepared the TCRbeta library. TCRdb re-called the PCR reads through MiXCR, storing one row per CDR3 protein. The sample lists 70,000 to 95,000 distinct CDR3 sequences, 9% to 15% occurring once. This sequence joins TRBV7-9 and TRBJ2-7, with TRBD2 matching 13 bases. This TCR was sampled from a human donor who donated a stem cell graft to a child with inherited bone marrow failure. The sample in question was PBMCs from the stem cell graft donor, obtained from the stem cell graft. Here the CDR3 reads CASSTTGTSGDEQYF. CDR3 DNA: TGTGCCAGCAGCACAACCGGGACTAGCGGGGACGAGCAGTACTTC.